This passage covers 11 T cell receptor beta chains from one sample sequenced in a study of T cell responses to AZD1222 COVID-19 vaccine. Profiled with immunoSEQ multiplex PCR; TCRdb holds only in-frame clones, not every one. Of 75,000 to 95,000 clones in the sample, around 85% were seen once. The sample in question was peripheral blood, obtained 28 days after the second AZD1222 dose. These receptors were collected from an adult who received the AZD1222 COVID-19 vaccine.

The chain recombines TRBV11-3 with TRBJ2-3; 9 bases are a match to TRBD1. The germline V gene encodes CDR1 SGHNT and CDR2 YENEEA. CDR3 length: 15 residues. Trimming took 1 base from V and 2 from J; bases not matched to a gene: 1. The CDR3 coding sequence is TGTGCCAGCAGCTTAGGGACAGGGGACACAGATACGCAGTATTTT. This codes for CASSLGTGDTDTQYF. The whole variable domain, filled in from reference TRBV11-3 and TRBJ2-3, reads EAGVVQSPRYKIIEKKQPVAFWCNPISGHNTLYWYLQNLGQGPELLIRYENEEAVDDSQLPKDRFSAERLKGVDSTLKIQPAELGDSAVYLCASSLGTGDTDTQYFGPGTRLTVL.

CDR3 coding DNA: TGTGCCAGCTCACCAAAGACCTCCTATAATTCACCCCTCCACTTT. Translated, it gives CASSPKTSYNSPLHF. V gene TRBV18 combines with J gene TRBJ1-6; unclear D gene. Trimming pared 2 bases from V and 0 bases from J, leaving 5 bases between. The CDR3 has 15 residues. In germline, CDR1 is KGHSH, CDR2 LQKENI. Full variable domain (rest looked up from reference TRBV18 and TRBJ1-6): NAGVMQNPRHLVRRRGQEARLRCSPMKGHSHVYWYRQLPEEGLKFMVYLQKENIIDESGMPKERFSAEFPKEGPSILRIQQVVRGDSAAYFCASSPKTSYNSPLHFGNGTRLTVT.

V and J are TRBV24-1 and TRBJ1-4; D may be TRBD1 (5 bases). Looked up from germline, CDR1 is KGHDR and CDR2 is SFDVKD. The CDR3 has 14 amino acids. Deletions cut 5 bases from V and 5 bases from J, with 11 bases between. The CDR3 nucleotides are TGTGCCACCAGTGTACGGGACGGAAATGAAAAACTGTTTTTT. It encodes CATSVRDGNEKLFF.

CDR3 DNA: TGTGCCAGCAGCTTAGCGGGACAGTCCTACGAGCAGTACTTC. It is translated as CASSLAGQSYEQYF. V is TRBV7-2 and J is TRBJ2-7; 7 positions match TRBD1. Germline V CDR1 and CDR2: SGHTA, FQGNSA. The CDR3 is 14 residues long. Trimming removed 0 bases from V and 1 base from J; junction bases left unmatched: 0.

The chain joins TRBV4-2 to TRBJ1-2; 9 bases match TRBD1. CDR3 length: 21 residues. The trim removed 0 bases at V and 2 bases at J, leaving 19 bases unmatched. CDR1 is LGHNA and CDR2 is YNFKEQ in the germline V gene. CDR3 sequence (DNA): TGTGCCAGCAGCCAAGATAGAATTAGGGTGCAGCTCGGGACAGGGAACTATGGCTACACCTTC. Translation: CASSQDRIRVQLGTGNYGYTF.

This rearrangement joins TRBV18 to TRBJ1-1; D possibly corresponds to TRBD1 (5 bases). This CDR3 region has 15 residues. Germline V CDR1 and CDR2: KGHSH, LQKENI. Trimming removed 5 bases at V and 1 base at J, with 14 bases between. The CDR3 loop is CASSFRPGPNTEAFF. The DNA for the CDR3 is TGTGCCAGCTCATTCAGACCGGGACCGAACACTGAAGCTTTCTTT.

The chain joins TRBV7-2 to TRBJ2-1; no reliable D call. The V and J ends lost 1 base and 5 bases respectively, with 6 bases between them. The CDR3 is 13 residues long. CDR1 SGHTA and CDR2 FQGNSA come from the germline V gene. CDR3 residues: CASSLDSHNEQFF. The CDR3 coding sequence is TGTGCCAGCAGCTTAGACAGCCACAATGAGCAGTTCTTC. Looking up the rest from reference TRBV7-2 and TRBJ2-1 gives the full variable domain: GAGVSQSPSNKVTEKGKDVELRCDPISGHTALYWYRQSLGQGLEFLIYFQGNSAPDKSGLPSDRFSAERTGGSVSTLTIQRTQQEDSAVYLCASSLDSHNEQFFGPGTRLTVL.

The chain combines TRBV9 with TRBJ2-2; D uncertain. Germline V gene data show CDR1 as SGDLS and CDR2 as YYNGEE. The CDR3 consists of 14 residues. Deletions cut 2 bases from V and 0 bases from J, with 5 bases between. The CDR3 sequence is CASSVLPNTGELFF. The CDR3 nucleotides read TGTGCCAGCAGCGTCCTTCCGAACACCGGGGAGCTGTTTTTT.

This chain links TRBV6-5 with TRBJ2-1; 10 nucleotides align to TRBD2. Looked up from germline, CDR1 is MNHEY and CDR2 is SVGAGI. V was pared by 6 bases and J by 4 bases, with 3 bases of the junction left unmatched. This CDR3 contains 14 residues. CDR3 loop: CASRGLAVYNEQFF. The DNA for the CDR3 is TGTGCCAGCAGAGGACTAGCGGTTTACAATGAGCAGTTCTTC.

The chain employs TRBV15 and TRBJ2-7; TRBD2 is a possible D gene (5 bases). This CDR3 comprises 15 residues. Trimming left V 0 bases short and J 0 bases short, with 9 bases between. Germline CDR1 and CDR2: LNHNV and YYDKDF (reference sequence). The CDR3 region is CATSREVGDSYEQYF. The CDR3 DNA follows: TGTGCCACCAGCAGAGAGGTCGGGGACTCCTACGAGCAGTACTTC.

The chain is built from TRBV9 and TRBJ2-7; 7 bases fit TRBD2. In germline, CDR1 is SGDLS, CDR2 YYNGEE. The trim removed 4 bases at V and 7 bases at J, leaving 17 bases unmatched. The CDR3 extends over 16 amino acids. CDR3 nucleotide sequence: TGTGCCAGCAGCCCTTTGCTCGGGGGAGGGCCGGGGGAGCAGTACTTC. It encodes CASSPLLGGGPGEQYF.